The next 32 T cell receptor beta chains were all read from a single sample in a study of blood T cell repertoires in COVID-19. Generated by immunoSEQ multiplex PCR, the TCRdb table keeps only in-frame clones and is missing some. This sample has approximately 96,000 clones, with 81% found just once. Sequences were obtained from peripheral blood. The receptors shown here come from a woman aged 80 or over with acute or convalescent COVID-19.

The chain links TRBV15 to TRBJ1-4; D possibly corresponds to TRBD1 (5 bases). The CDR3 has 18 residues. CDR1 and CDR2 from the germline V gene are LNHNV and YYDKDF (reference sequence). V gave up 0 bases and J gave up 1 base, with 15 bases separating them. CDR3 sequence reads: CATSRDLGGEGTNEKLFF. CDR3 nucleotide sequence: TGTGCCACCAGCAGAGATCTGGGGGGGGAAGGAACTAATGAAAAACTGTTTTTT.

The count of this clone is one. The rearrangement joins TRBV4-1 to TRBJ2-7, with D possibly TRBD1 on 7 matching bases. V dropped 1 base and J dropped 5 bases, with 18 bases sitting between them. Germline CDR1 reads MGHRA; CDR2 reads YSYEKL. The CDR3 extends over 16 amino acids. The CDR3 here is CASSQGPLQGRHEQYV. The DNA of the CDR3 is TGCGCCAGCAGCCAAGGTCCGTTACAGGGGAGGCACGAGCAGTACGTC.

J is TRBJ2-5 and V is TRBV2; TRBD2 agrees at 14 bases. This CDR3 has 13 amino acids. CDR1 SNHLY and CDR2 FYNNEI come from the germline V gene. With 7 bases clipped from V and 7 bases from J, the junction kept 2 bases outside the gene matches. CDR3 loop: CASTGTSGGTQYF. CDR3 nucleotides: TGTGCCAGCACCGGGACTAGCGGGGGGACCCAGTACTTC.

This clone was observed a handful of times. CDR3 nucleotides: TGTGCCAGCAGCCAAGACCGTCGCGACAGGGATCGCTATGGCTACACCTTC. The encoded protein is CASSQDRRDRDRYGYTF. The rearrangement uses TRBV4-2 and TRBJ1-2; 7 bases are shared with TRBD1. The CDR3 has 17 amino acids. V shed 0 bases and J 4 bases; nucleotides not matched to a gene: 11. Germline CDR1 reads LGHNA; CDR2 reads YNFKEQ.

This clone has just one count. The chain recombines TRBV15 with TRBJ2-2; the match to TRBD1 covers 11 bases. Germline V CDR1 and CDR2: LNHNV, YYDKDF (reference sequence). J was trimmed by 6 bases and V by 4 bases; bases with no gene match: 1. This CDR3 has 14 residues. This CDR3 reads CATSTGQGAGELFF. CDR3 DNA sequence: TGTGCCACCAGCACGGGACAGGGGGCCGGGGAGCTGTTTTTT.

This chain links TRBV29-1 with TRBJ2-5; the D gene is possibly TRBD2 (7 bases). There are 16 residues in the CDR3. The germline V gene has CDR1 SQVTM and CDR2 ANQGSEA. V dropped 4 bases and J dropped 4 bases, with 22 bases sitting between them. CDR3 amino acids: CSVVVQGRVFGETQYF. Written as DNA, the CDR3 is TGCAGCGTTGTGGTCCAGGGGAGGGTTTTCGGAGAGACCCAGTACTTC.

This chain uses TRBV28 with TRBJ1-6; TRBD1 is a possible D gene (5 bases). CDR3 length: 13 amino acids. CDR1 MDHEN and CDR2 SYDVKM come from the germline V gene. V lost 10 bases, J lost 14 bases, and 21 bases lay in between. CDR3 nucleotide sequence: TGTGCCACCCGGACACGGTCAGAGTGGTCCCTCCACTTT. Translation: CATRTRSEWSLHF. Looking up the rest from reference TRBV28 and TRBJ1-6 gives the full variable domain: DVKVTQSSRYLVKRTGEKVFLECVQDMDHENMFWYRQDPGLGLRLIYFSYDVKMKEKGDIPEGYSVSREKKERFSLILESASTNQTSMYLCATRTRSEWSLHFGNGTRLTVT.

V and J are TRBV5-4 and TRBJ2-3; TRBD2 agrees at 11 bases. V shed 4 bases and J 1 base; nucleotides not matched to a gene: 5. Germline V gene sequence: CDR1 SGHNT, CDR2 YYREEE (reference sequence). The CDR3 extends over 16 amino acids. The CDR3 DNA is TGTGCCAGCAGCACCGGGACTAGCGGCCGCACAGATACGCAGTATTTT. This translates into CASSTGTSGRTDTQYF.

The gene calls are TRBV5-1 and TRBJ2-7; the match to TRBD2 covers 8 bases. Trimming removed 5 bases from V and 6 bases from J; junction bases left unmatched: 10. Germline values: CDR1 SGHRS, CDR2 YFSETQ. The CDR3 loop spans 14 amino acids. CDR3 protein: CASSFGLAAREQYF. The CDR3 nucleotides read TGCGCCAGCAGTTTTGGACTAGCCGCCCGCGAGCAGTACTTC.

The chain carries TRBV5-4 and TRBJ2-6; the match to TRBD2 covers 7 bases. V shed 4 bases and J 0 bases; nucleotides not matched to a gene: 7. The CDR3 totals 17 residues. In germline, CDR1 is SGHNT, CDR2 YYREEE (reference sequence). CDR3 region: CASSGGGPSSGANVLTF. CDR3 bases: TGTGCCAGCAGCGGCGGGGGTCCTAGCTCTGGGGCCAACGTCCTGACTTTC.

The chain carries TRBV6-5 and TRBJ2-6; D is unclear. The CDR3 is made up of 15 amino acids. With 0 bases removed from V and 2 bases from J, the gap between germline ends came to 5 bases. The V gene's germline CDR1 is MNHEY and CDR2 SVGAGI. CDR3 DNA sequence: TGTGCCAGCAGTTACTCGGCCGCTGGGGCCAACGTCCTGACTTTC. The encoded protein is CASSYSAAGANVLTF.

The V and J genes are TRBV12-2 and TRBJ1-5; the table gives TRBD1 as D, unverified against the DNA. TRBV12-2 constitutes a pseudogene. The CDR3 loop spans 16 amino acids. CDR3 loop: CASRLIGAKGNQPQHF. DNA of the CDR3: TGTGCAAGTCGCTTAATAGGGGCGAAGGGCAATCAGCCCCAGCATTTT.

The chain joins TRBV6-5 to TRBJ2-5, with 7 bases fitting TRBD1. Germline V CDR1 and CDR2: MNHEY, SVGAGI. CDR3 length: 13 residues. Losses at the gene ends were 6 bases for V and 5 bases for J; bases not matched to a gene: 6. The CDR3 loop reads CASSLQGWETQYF. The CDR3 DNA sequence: TGTGCCAGCAGCCTACAGGGGTGGGAGACCCAGTACTTC.

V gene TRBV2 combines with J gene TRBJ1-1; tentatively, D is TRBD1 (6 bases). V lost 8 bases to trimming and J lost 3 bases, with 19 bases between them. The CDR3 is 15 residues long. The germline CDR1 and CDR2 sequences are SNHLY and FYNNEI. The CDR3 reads CASPRGRGKYTEAFF. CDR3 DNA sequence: TGTGCCAGCCCCCGAGGGAGGGGGAAATACACTGAAGCTTTCTTT.

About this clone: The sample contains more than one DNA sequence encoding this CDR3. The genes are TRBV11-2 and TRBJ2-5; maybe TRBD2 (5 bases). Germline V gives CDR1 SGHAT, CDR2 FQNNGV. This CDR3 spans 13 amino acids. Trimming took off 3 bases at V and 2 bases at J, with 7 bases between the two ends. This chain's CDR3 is CASSFRGQETQYF. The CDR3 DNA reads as TGTGCCAGCAGCTTTCGGGGTCAAGAGACCCAGTACTTC.

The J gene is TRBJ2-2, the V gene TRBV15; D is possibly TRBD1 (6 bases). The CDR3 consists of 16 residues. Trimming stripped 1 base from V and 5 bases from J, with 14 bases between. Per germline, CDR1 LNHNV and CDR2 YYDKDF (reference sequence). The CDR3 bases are TGTGCCACCAGCAGAGTGGACAGCCCCGGGACCGGGGAGCTGTTTTTT. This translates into CATSRVDSPGTGELFF.

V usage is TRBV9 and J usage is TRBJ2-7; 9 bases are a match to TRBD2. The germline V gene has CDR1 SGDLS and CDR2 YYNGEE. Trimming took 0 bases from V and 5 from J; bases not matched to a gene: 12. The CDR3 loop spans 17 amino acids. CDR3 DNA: TGTGCCAGCAGCGTAGAGTCTAGCGGGGCATTATCCAACGAGCAGTACTTC. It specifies CASSVESSGALSNEQYF.

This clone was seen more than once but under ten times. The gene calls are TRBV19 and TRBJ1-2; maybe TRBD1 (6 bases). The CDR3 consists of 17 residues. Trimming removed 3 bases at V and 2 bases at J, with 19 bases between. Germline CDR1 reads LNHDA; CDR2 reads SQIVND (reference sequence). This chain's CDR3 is CASSIHSGRGGNYGYTF. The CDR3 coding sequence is TGTGCCAGTAGTATCCACTCTGGACGGGGGGGCAACTATGGCTACACCTTC. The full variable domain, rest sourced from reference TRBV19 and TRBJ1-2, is DGGITQSPKYLFRKEGQNVTLSCEQNLNHDAMYWYRQDPGQGLRLIYYSQIVNDFQKGDIAEGYSVSREKKESFPLTVTSAQKNPTAFYLCASSIHSGRGGNYGYTFGSGTRLTVV.

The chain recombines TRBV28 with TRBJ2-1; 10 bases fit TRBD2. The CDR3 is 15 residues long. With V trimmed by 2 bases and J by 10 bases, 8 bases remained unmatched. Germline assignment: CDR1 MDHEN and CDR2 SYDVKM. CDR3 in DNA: TGTGCCAGCAGTTTAGAGGCGGCTAGCGGGGGCGAGCAGTTCTTC. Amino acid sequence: CASSLEAASGGEQFF.

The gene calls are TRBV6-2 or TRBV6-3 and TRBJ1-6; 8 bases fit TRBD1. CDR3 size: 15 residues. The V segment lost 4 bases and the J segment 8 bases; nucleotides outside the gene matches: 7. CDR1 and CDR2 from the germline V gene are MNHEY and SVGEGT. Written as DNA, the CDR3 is TGTGCCAGCAGTTCTTCCAGGGGGCTGGATTCACCCCTCCACTTT. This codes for CASSSSRGLDSPLHF.

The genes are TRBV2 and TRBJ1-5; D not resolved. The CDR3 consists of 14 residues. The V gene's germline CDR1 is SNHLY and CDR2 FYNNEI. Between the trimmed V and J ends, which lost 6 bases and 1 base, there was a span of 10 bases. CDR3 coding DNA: TGTGCCAGCAGAAATCCGTCCAGCAATCAGCCCCAGCATTTT. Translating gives CASRNPSSNQPQHF.

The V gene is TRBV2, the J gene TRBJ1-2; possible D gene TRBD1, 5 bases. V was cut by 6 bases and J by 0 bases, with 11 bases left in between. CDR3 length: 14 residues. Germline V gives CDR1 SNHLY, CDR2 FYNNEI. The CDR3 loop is CASSPQTANYGYTF. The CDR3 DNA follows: TGTGCCAGCAGCCCACAGACAGCTAACTATGGCTACACCTTC.

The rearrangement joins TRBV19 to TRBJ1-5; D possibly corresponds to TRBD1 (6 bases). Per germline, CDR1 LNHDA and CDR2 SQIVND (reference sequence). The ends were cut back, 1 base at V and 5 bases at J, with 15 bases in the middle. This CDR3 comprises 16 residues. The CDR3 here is CASSIGDTPRDQPQHF. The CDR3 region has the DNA TGTGCCAGTAGTATAGGGGACACTCCTCGGGATCAGCCCCAGCATTTT.

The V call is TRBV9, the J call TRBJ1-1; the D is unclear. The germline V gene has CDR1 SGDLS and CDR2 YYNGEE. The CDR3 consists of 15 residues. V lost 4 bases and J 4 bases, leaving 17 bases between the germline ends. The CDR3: CASSPTEGFGTEAFF. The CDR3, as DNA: TGTGCCAGCAGCCCAACGGAGGGTTTCGGCACTGAAGCTTTCTTT.

CDR3 in amino acids: CASRSKAGNTEAFF. The DNA for the CDR3 is TGTGCCAGTAGGTCGAAGGCAGGGAACACTGAAGCTTTCTTT. V is TRBV19 and J is TRBJ1-1, with D unclear. V was shortened by 6 bases and J by 1 base, with 12 bases between the two germline ends. CDR3 length equals 14 residues. Germline loops: CDR1 LNHDA, CDR2 SQIVND (reference sequence).

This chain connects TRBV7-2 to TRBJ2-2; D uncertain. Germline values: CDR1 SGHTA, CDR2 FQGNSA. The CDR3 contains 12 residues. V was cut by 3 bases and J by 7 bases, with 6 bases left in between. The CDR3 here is CASSLFGGELFF. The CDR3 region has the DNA TGTGCCAGCAGCTTGTTCGGCGGGGAGCTGTTTTTT. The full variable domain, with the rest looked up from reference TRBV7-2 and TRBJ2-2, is GAGVSQSPSNKVTEKGKDVELRCDPISGHTALYWYRQSLGQGLEFLIYFQGNSAPDKSGLPSDRFSAERTGGSVSTLTIQRTQQEDSAVYLCASSLFGGELFFGEGSRLTVL.

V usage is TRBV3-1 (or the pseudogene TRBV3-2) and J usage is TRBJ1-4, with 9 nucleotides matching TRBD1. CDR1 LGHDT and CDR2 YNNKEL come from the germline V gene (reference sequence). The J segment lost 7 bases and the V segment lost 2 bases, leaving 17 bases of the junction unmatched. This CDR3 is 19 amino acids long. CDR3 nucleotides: TGTGCCAGCAGCCAACGTCCCGGGACAGGGCCCCGGAGGCGTGAAAAACTGTTTTTT. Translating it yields CASSQRPGTGPRRREKLFF.

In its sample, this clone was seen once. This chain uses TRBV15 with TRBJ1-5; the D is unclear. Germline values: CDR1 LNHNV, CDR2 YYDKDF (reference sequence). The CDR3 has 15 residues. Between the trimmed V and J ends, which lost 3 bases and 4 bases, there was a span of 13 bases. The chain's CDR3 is CATSRRRGLNQPQHF. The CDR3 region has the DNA TGTGCCACCAGCAGGCGACGGGGATTAAATCAGCCCCAGCATTTT.

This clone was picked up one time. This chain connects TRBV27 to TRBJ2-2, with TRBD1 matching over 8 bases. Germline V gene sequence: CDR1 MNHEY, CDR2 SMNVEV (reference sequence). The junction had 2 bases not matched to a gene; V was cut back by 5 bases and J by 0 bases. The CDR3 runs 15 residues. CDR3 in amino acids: CASSRQGSNTGELFF. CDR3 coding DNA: TGTGCCAGCAGTCGACAGGGGTCGAACACCGGGGAGCTGTTTTTT.

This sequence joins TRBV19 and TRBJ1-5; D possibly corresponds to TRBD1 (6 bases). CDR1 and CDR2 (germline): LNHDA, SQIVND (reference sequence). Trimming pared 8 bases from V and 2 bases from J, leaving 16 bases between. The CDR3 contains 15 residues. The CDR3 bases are TGTGCCAGTCAAGATCTGACAGGAGGCAATCAGCCCCAGCATTTT. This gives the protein CASQDLTGGNQPQHF.

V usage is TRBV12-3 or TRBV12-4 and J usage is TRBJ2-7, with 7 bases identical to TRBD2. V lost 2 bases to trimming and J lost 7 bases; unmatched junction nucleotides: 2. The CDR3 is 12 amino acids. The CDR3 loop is CASSLLAAEQYF. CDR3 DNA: TGTGCCAGCAGTTTACTAGCGGCTGAGCAGTACTTC.

CDR3 in DNA: TGTGCCGCAGGCTCCTACAATGAGCAGTTCTTC. It translates to CAAGSYNEQFF. This chain connects TRBV24-1 to TRBJ2-1; D is undetermined. Deletions cut 12 bases from V and 0 bases from J, with 5 bases between. Germline V lookup: CDR1 KGHDR, CDR2 SFDVKD. CDR3 length equals 11 residues.